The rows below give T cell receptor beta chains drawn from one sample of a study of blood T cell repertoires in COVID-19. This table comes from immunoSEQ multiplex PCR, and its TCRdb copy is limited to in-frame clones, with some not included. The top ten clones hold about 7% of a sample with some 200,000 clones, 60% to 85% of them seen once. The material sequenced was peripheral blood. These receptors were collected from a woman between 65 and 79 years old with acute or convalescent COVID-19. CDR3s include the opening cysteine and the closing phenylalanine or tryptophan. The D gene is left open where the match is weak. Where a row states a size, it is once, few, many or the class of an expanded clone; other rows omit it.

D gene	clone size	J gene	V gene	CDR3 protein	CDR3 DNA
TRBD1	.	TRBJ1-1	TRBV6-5	CASSRRDRGRGAFF	TGTGCCAGCAGCCGACGGGACAGGGGGCGAGGAGCTTTCTTT
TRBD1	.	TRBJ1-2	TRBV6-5	CASSPRDRVYGYTF	TGTGCCAGCAGTCCCCGGGACAGGGTCTATGGCTACACCTTC
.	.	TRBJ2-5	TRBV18	CASSPTPAGGEETQYF	TGTGCCAGCTCACCAACCCCCGCCGGAGGGGAGGAGACCCAGTACTTC
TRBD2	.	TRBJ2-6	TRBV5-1	CASSLGLAGAGANVLTF	TGCGCCAGCAGCTTGGGACTAGCGGGGGCTGGGGCCAACGTCCTGACTTTC
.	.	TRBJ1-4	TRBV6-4	CASSQEVGEKLFF	TGTGCCAGCAGTCAGGAGGTGGGCGAAAAACTGTTTTTT
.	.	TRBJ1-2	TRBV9	CASSDTGSGYTF	TGTGCCAGCAGCGACACAGGGAGTGGCTACACCTTC
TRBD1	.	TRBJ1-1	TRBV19	CASSLGQGATEAFF	TGTGCCAGTAGTCTTGGACAGGGCGCCACTGAAGCTTTCTTT
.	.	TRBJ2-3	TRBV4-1	CASSQVSSTDTQYF	TGCGCCAGCAGCCAAGTTTCAAGCACAGATACGCAGTATTTT
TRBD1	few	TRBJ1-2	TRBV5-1	CASPRGTASVGGYTF	TGCGCCAGCCCCCGCGGGACAGCCTCCGTCGGAGGCTACACCTTC
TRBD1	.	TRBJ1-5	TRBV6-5	CASSPDREQPQHF	TGTGCCAGCAGTCCTGACAGGGAACAGCCCCAGCATTTT
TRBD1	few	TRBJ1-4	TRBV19	CASSTPGQGKEKLFF	TGTGCCAGTAGTACACCGGGACAGGGGAAGGAAAAACTGTTTTTT
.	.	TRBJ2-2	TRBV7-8	CASSLLPRTDNTGELFF	TGTGCCAGCAGCTTATTGCCTAGGACAGATAACACCGGGGAGCTGTTTTTT
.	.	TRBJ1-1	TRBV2	CASSSQGPPPTEAFF	TGTGCCAGCAGTAGTCAGGGGCCCCCTCCGACTGAAGCTTTCTTT
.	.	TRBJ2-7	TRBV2	CASSDRDTRSGEQYF	TGTGCCAGCAGTGACCGGGACACCCGATCCGGGGAGCAGTACTTC
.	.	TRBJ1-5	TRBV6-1	CASSEATGQNQPQHF	TGTGCCAGCAGTGAAGCGACGGGACAAAATCAGCCCCAGCATTTT
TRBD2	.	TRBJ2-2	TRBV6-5	CASHLGGANTGELFF	TGTGCCAGTCACCTCGGGGGGGCCAACACCGGGGAGCTGTTTTTT
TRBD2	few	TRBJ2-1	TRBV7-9	CASSLVAGGWNEQFF	TGTGCCAGCAGCCTAGTGGCGGGGGGGTGGAATGAGCAGTTCTTC
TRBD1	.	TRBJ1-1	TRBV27	CASSLSKQGGTEAFF	TGTGCCAGCAGTTTATCGAAACAGGGGGGCACTGAAGCTTTCTTT
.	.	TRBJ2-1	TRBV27	CASSLRQLAQSSYNEQFF	TGTGCCAGCAGTTTACGCCAGCTAGCGCAGAGCTCCTACAATGAGCAGTTCTTC
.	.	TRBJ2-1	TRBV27	CASLDSHPLASYNEQFF	TGTGCCAGCCTAGATTCACACCCCTTGGCTTCCTACAATGAGCAGTTCTTC
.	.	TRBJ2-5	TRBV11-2	CASSLDRLMVGQETQYF	TGTGCCAGCAGCTTAGACAGACTCATGGTCGGCCAAGAGACCCAGTACTTC
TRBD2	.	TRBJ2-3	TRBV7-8	CASSRSGTASDTQYF	TGTGCCAGCAGCCGTAGCGGGACCGCTTCAGATACGCAGTATTTT
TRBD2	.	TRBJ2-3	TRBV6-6	CASSPIIGGAGTDTQYF	TGTGCCAGCAGTCCTATAATCGGGGGGGCCGGCACAGATACGCAGTATTTT
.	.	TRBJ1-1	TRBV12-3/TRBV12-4	CASRRGEAFF	TGTGCCAGCCGTAGGGGTGAAGCTTTCTTT